This T cell receptor (beta chain) was recorded in a study of blood T cell repertoires in COVID-19. Study processing details: Amplification with reference gene primers provided the estimates of nucleated cell counts. The assay was immunoSEQ multiplex PCR, and TCRdb's table has in-frame clones only and misses some. The V and J calls and clone size come from that table; D and trimming were worked out from the DNA. The table records under 150,000 clones, 85% of them present only once. V lost 4 bases to trimming and J lost 4 bases; unmatched junction nucleotides: 12. The CDR3 loop spans 16 amino acids. Germline V CDR1 and CDR2: SGHNT, YYREEE (reference sequence).

Sequences were obtained from peripheral blood. This clonotype was sampled from a human donor in a cohort sampled during active COVID-19. The chain combines TRBV5-4 with TRBJ2-3; 7 bases map to TRBD1. This CDR3 reads CASSPQLQGSADTQYF. In DNA form, the CDR3 reads TGTGCCAGCAGCCCCCAACTACAGGGGTCCGCAGATACGCAGTATTTT.